This T cell receptor beta chain was captured by sequencing in a study of shared clonotypes between healthy human individuals. Study in general: Donors, aged 18 to 49, were a couple of women and three men. Study-wide results and caveats: Larger richness was generally estimated for naive than memory subsets. Roughly 4.6% of naive CD4 clonotypes were common to a handful of donors. Relative to clonotypes present in all four donors, those not shared had lower generation probabilities.

The naive CD8 fraction comprised CD45RO-negative cells positively selected for CCR7 and excluded terminally differentiated effector memory CD45RA+ cells. TCRdb's table, derived via immunoSEQ multiplex PCR, lists solely in-frame clones and lacks some. The sample has 1.5 million to 2.5 million clones; about 95% are singletons. CDR3 length equals 12 residues. After removal of 6 bases from V and 5 bases from J, the junction contained 1 base not matched to a gene. CDR1 and CDR2 from the germline V gene are ENHRY and SYGVKD. On this clone: The antigen is undetermined.

The rearrangement links TRBV10-3 to TRBJ2-3; 8 bases are shared with TRBD2. This sequence originates from a man aged 18 to 29 in good health. Sequencing was carried out using naive CD8+ T cells sorted from blood. The CDR3 is CAIRRGVDTQYF. CDR3 sequence (DNA): TGTGCCATCAGGCGGGGGGTAGATACGCAGTATTTT.